This passage covers 14 T cell receptor beta chains from one sample sequenced in a study of response to subunit inactivated influenza vaccine. TCRdb recomputed calls from the RT-PCR reads with MiXCR, one row per CDR3 protein. The profile shows about 700,000 distinct CDR3 sequences, 14% of them singletons. Specimen: PBMCs from blood, collected approximately 15 days before vaccination. The receptors shown here come from a man aged 45-65 years who received an inactivated influenza vaccine.

This clonotype was observed at least ten times. The V call is TRBV6-2 or TRBV6-3, the J call TRBJ2-6; D possibly corresponds to TRBD2 (5 bases). There are 17 residues in the CDR3. Germline V gene sequence: CDR1 MNHEY, CDR2 SVGEGT. The ends were cut back, 6 bases at V and 6 bases at J, with 21 bases in the middle. As DNA, the CDR3 is TGTGCCAGCAGGACCTTGTCACGGGGTTTATTGGCCAACGTCCTGACTTTC. Translated: CASRTLSRGLLANVLTF.

About this clonotype: A much larger clone lies a single base off, so this may be a read error. This chain links TRBV7-9 with TRBJ2-1; maybe TRBD1 (6 bases). V lost 9 bases, J lost 0 bases, and 18 bases lay in between. Per germline, CDR1 SEHNR and CDR2 FQNEAQ (reference sequence). The CDR3 has 16 residues. The CDR3: CARSLDRGGSYNEQFF. The CDR3 nucleotides are TGTGCCAGAAGTTTGGACAGAGGGGGCTCCTACAATGAGCAGTTCTTC.

At least ten counts were recorded for this clonotype. This sequence joins TRBV29-1 and TRBJ2-7, with TRBD1 matching 7 bases. This CDR3 is 13 amino acids long. Germline loops: CDR1 SQVTM, CDR2 ANQGSEA. V dropped 7 bases and J dropped 7; count of bases not matched to a gene: 13. Here the CDR3 DNA reads TGCAGCGCCCAAACAGGGGAATCTCGGGAGCAGTACTTC. This encodes CSAQTGESREQYF.

The gene calls are TRBV20-1 and TRBJ1-2; the match to TRBD1 covers 7 bases. Germline V lookup: CDR1 DFQATT, CDR2 SNEGSKA (reference sequence). The junction had 8 bases not matched to a gene; V was cut back by 4 bases and J by 9 bases. This CDR3 has 12 residues. CDR3 sequence: CSATRQGQSYTF. In DNA, the CDR3 is TGCAGTGCTACCCGACAGGGACAAAGCTACACCTTC.

This clonotype was observed a few times. The DNA of the CDR3 is TGTGCCTGGAGCGTGGTAGCGGGCGCCTACAATGAGCAGTTCTTC. It is translated as CAWSVVAGAYNEQFF. V gene TRBV30 combines with J gene TRBJ2-1, with 7 bases identical to TRBD2. This CDR3 has 15 amino acids. Germline loops: CDR1 GTSNPN, CDR2 SVGIG (reference sequence). V dropped 3 bases and J dropped 2; count of bases not matched to a gene: 7.

This clonotype has more than one count but fewer than ten. This chain uses TRBV15 with TRBJ2-3; possibly TRBD2 for D (6 bases). The CDR3 is 14 residues long. The V end lost 1 base, the J end lost 1 base, and 6 bases lay between the germline ends. The germline V gene has CDR1 LNHNV and CDR2 YYDKDF (reference sequence). Here the CDR3 reads CATSRVAGTDTQYF. The CDR3 bases are TGTGCCACCAGCAGAGTAGCGGGCACAGATACGCAGTATTTT. Full variable domain (outside the CDR3, taken from reference TRBV15 and TRBJ2-3): DAMVIQNPRYQVTQFGKPVTLSCSQTLNHNVMYWYQQKSSQAPKLLFHYYDKDFNNEADTPDNFQSRRPNTSFCFLDIRSPGLGDTAMYLCATSRVAGTDTQYFGPGTRLTVL.

The DNA for the CDR3 is TGTGCCAGCAGTGACCCCGGACGGTGGGGCTACACCTTC. Protein product: CASSDPGRWGYTF. V is TRBV28 and J is TRBJ1-2; the D is unclear. CDR3 length equals 13 residues. Germline V gene lookup returns CDR1 MDHEN and CDR2 SYDVKM. Trimming stripped 5 bases from V and 8 bases from J, with 15 bases between.

V gene TRBV10-3 combines with J gene TRBJ2-5; 13 nucleotides agree with TRBD2. The CDR3 sequence is 14 residues long. The ends lost 9 bases at V and 5 bases at J; junction bases unmatched: 6. Germline V CDR1 and CDR2: ENHRY, SYGVKD. CDR3 DNA sequence: TGTGCCATAGGGACTAGCGGGATTTCCGAGACCCAGTACTTC. This encodes CAIGTSGISETQYF.

This clonotype was counted ten times or more. The rearrangement links TRBV5-1 to TRBJ2-7; 7 nucleotides align to TRBD1. This CDR3 has 15 amino acids. V shed 0 bases, J shed 3 bases, and the junction held 6 bases outside the gene matches. The germline V gene has CDR1 SGHRS and CDR2 YFSETQ. For the CDR3, the DNA is TGCGCCAGCAGCTTGGGAGGGACAGCAAACTACGAGCAGTACTTC. Its protein is CASSLGGTANYEQYF.

Only a few counts were recorded for this clonotype. The rearrangement joins TRBV29-1 to TRBJ2-1; the match to TRBD1 covers 9 bases. Germline loops: CDR1 SQVTM, CDR2 ANQGSEA. This CDR3 comprises 13 residues. V shed 7 bases and J 6 bases; nucleotides not matched to a gene: 7. As DNA, the CDR3 is TGCAGCGCGACCGGGACAGGGCCCAATGAGCAGTTCTTC. Translation: CSATGTGPNEQFF.

This clonotype was detected a few times. The CDR3 region has the DNA TGTGCCAGCAGCCGAACAGGGGGCATATTTACAAATGAGCAGTTCTTC. Its protein is CASSRTGGIFTNEQFF. The rearrangement links TRBV7-2 to TRBJ2-1; 9 bases are shared with TRBD1. V gave up 5 bases and J gave up 7 bases; unmatched junction bases: 12. Looked up from germline, CDR1 is SGHTA and CDR2 is FQGNSA. The CDR3 runs 16 residues. Looking up the rest from reference TRBV7-2 and TRBJ2-1 gives the full variable domain: GAGVSQSPSNKVTEKGKDVELRCDPISGHTALYWYRQSLGQGLEFLIYFQGNSAPDKSGLPSDRFSAERTGGSVSTLTIQRTQQEDSAVYLCASSRTGGIFTNEQFFGPGTRLTVL.

The chain links TRBV15 to TRBJ2-1, with D perhaps matching TRBD1 (5 bases). The CDR3 runs 13 residues. V was trimmed by 1 base and J by 7 bases, leaving 8 bases between them. In germline, CDR1 is LNHNV, CDR2 YYDKDF (reference sequence). The CDR3 here is CATSRGRGNEQFF. The CDR3 nucleotides read TGTGCCACCAGCAGAGGAAGGGGTAATGAGCAGTTCTTC. Full variable domain (outside the CDR3, taken from reference TRBV15 and TRBJ2-1): DAMVIQNPRYQVTQFGKPVTLSCSQTLNHNVMYWYQQKSSQAPKLLFHYYDKDFNNEADTPDNFQSRRPNTSFCFLDIRSPGLGDTAMYLCATSRGRGNEQFFGPGTRLTVL.

The chain is built from TRBV6-1 and TRBJ1-5, with D perhaps TRBD1 (6 bases). CDR1 and CDR2 from the germline V gene are MNHNS and SASEGT. The V gene lost 6 bases and the J gene lost 3 bases, with 12 bases spanning the gap. The CDR3 is 14 amino acids. CDR3 sequence: CASRKDRNNQPQHF. In nucleotides, the CDR3 is TGTGCCAGCAGAAAGGACAGAAACAATCAGCCCCAGCATTTT.

There are a few counts of this clonotype. This chain connects TRBV20-1 to TRBJ2-1; 10 bases agree with TRBD2. Trimming took 4 bases from V and 8 from J; bases not matched to a gene: 8. CDR1 and CDR2 (germline): DFQATT, SNEGSKA (reference sequence). CDR3 length: 14 residues. CDR3 sequence reads: CSATGTSVIYEQFF. The CDR3 DNA reads TGCAGTGCTACCGGGACTAGCGTTATATATGAGCAGTTCTTC.